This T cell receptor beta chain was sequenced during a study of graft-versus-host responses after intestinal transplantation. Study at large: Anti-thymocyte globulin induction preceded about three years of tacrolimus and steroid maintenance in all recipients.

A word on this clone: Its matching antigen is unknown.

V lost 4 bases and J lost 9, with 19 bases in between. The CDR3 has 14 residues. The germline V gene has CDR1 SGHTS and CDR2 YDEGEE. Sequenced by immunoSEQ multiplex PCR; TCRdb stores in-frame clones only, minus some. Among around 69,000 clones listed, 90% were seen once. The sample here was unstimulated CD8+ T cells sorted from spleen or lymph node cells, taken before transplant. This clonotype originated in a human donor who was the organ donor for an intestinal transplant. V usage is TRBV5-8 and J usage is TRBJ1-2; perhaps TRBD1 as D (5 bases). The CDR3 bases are TGTGCCAGCAGCCCCCGGCGAGCGGGACTAAGCTACACCTTC. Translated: CASSPRRAGLSYTF.